A selection of T cell receptor beta chains follows, all from one sample in a study of response to subunit inactivated influenza vaccine. TCRdb ran MiXCR on the RT-PCR reads and lists one entry per CDR3 protein. The repertoire holds over 150,000 distinct CDR3 sequences, around a tenth seen once, with roughly 33% in the top ten. The sample here was CD8+ T cells sorted from PBMCs, taken less than 30 months after vaccination. These receptors were collected from a man in his fifties or sixties who received an inactivated influenza vaccine. CDR3s include the opening cysteine and the closing phenylalanine or tryptophan. Fields, in order: CDR3 DNA, CDR3 protein, D gene, clone size, V gene, J gene. A D gene is named only where the DNA matches it firmly. Clone size is stated in some rows and not others, as once, few, many or a class when expanded.

TGTGCCAGCTCAGGGGATCCCAATGAGCAGTTCTTC,CASSGDPNEQFF,NA,NA,TRBV2,TRBJ2-1
TGCGCCAGCAGGGGCGGCGGGCTCTTTGAGTATGAGCAGTTCTTC,CASRGGGLFEYEQFF,NA,many,TRBV4-1,TRBJ2-1
TGTGCCAGCAGTTATAGCGCTGGCAAAAACATTCAGTACTTC,CASSYSAGKNIQYF,NA,few,TRBV6-1,TRBJ2-4
TGTGCCAGCAGCTTCGGGACAGGTAGCTTCTACACCTTC,CASSFGTGSFYTF,TRBD1,NA,TRBV5-6,TRBJ1-2
TGTGCCAGCAGTTTGGCACTAGCGGGAACCCAGCAGTACTTC,CASSLALAGTQQYF,TRBD2,NA,TRBV12-3/TRBV12-4,TRBJ2-7
TGCGCCAGCAGCCAAGATCTGGGGAACTACGAGCAGTACTTC,CASSQDLGNYEQYF,NA,many,TRBV4-3,TRBJ2-7
TGTGCCAGCAGTTTATCTAGGGGGCACACAGATACGCAGTATTTT,CASSLSRGHTDTQYF,TRBD1,NA,TRBV27,TRBJ2-3
TGCAGCGTTGAAGGTTCGGGACACGAGCAGTACTTC,CSVEGSGHEQYF,NA,few,TRBV29-1,TRBJ2-7
TGTGCCAGCAGCTCAGGACAGGGGGCATTGAACACTGAAGCTTTCTTT,CASSSGQGALNTEAFF,TRBD1,NA,TRBV5-6,TRBJ1-1
TGTGCCAGCAAAGGACAGACCCGACCGGGCTACACCTTC,CASKGQTRPGYTF,NA,few,TRBV6-1,TRBJ1-2
TGCGCCAGCAGCCAGATTACGTTCGAGGCTAGCGGGGGCTACAATGAGCAGTTCTTC,CASSQITFEASGGYNEQFF,TRBD2,NA,TRBV4-1,TRBJ2-1
TGTGCCAGCAGCCGGGACAGGGGACATGAGCAGTTCTTC,CASSRDRGHEQFF,TRBD1,NA,TRBV7-9,TRBJ2-1
TGTGCCAGCAGTTCAAACCAGGGGTACGAGCAGTACTTC,CASSSNQGYEQYF,NA,few,TRBV6-5,TRBJ2-7
TGTGCCAGCAGCCTGGACACGGCCCAAGAGACCCAGTACTTC,CASSLDTAQETQYF,NA,NA,TRBV5-8,TRBJ2-5
TGTGCCAGCAGTTTATGGGGACAGTCGAACACCGGGGAGCTGTTTTTT,CASSLWGQSNTGELFF,TRBD1,few,TRBV28,TRBJ2-2
TGTGCCAGCAGCCGACTGGGGACGTCCTACGAGCAGTACTTC,CASSRLGTSYEQYF,NA,many,TRBV7-2,TRBJ2-7
TGTGCCAGCAGCGCCAGTGGGGACCCCTCCTACGAGCAGTACTTC,CASSASGDPSYEQYF,NA,few,TRBV9,TRBJ2-7
TGTGCCAGCAGCTTAACGGGTCCAGATACGCAGTATTTT,CASSLTGPDTQYF,NA,many,TRBV28,TRBJ2-3
TGTGCCAGCAGCTTAAGGACTAGCGAAACATACGAGCAGTACTTC,CASSLRTSETYEQYF,TRBD2,few,TRBV11-1,TRBJ2-7
TGTGCCAGCAGTTACTCCGGACCTTCGCCCTACGAGCAGTACTTC,CASSYSGPSPYEQYF,NA,few,TRBV6-2/TRBV6-3,TRBJ2-7
TGTGCCAGCACCCGGGGGAGGGGGCCTTATCAGCCCCAGCATTTT,CASTRGRGPYQPQHF,TRBD1,NA,TRBV12-3/TRBV12-4,TRBJ1-5
TGTGCCAGCAGCTTATCATCGACACGGTTGGGGCCCTCTGGGGCCAACGTCCTGACTTTC,CASSLSSTRLGPSGANVLTF,NA,many,TRBV11-1,TRBJ2-6
TGCGCCAGCAGCTTGACAGAGCGAGAGACCCAGTACTTC,CASSLTERETQYF,NA,NA,TRBV5-1,TRBJ2-5
TGTGCCAGCAGTGAGACGAACACCGGGGAGCTGTTTTTT,CASSETNTGELFF,NA,few,TRBV25-1,TRBJ2-2
TGTGCCAGCTGCGTTAGCGTGAACACCGGGGAGCTGTTTTTT,CASCVSVNTGELFF,NA,once,TRBV27,TRBJ2-2
TGTGCCAGCAGCGAAGATGAACCGGGACACGCTACGCAGTATTTT,CASSEDEPGHATQYF,NA,NA,TRBV27,TRBJ2-3
TGTGCCAGCAGCTTGTATAGCTACGAGCAGTACTTC,CASSLYSYEQYF,NA,many,TRBV16,TRBJ2-7
TGTGCCACCAGTGATACCGGGACTAGCGGGATCAATGAGCAGTTCTTC,CATSDTGTSGINEQFF,TRBD2,many,TRBV24-1,TRBJ2-1
TGTGCCAGCAGTTACAAAGGGGGACAGCCCTTCACCGGGGAGCTGTTTTTT,CASSYKGGQPFTGELFF,TRBD1,many,TRBV6-2/TRBV6-3,TRBJ2-2
TGTGCCAGCAGCTCTCCGGAAGCCACAGGGGGGAACACCGGGGAGCTGTTTTTT,CASSSPEATGGNTGELFF,TRBD1,many,TRBV9,TRBJ2-2
TGCAGCGTTGCGGGCGGGAGGGCTTCCTACGAGCAGTACTTC,CSVAGGRASYEQYF,TRBD2,NA,TRBV29-1,TRBJ2-7
TGTGCCAGCAGGGGGGGCCAAGAGACCCAGTACTTC,CASRGGQETQYF,NA,many,TRBV7-8,TRBJ2-5
TGTGCCAGCAGTCACGCCAGCGGGAGGTTGTCGAATGAGCAGTTCTTC,CASSHASGRLSNEQFF,TRBD2,few,TRBV27,TRBJ2-1
TGCGCCAGCAGCTTGGGATCAGGGTTCCACGAGCAGTACTTC,CASSLGSGFHEQYF,NA,NA,TRBV5-1,TRBJ2-7
TGTGCCATCAGTGAGTTCCCTAGCGGGAGCCTGGGGTCCTACGAGCAGTACTTC,CAISEFPSGSLGSYEQYF,TRBD2,few,TRBV10-3,TRBJ2-7
TGCGCCAGCAGCTCCGAACCAACAGGGCTGAACACTGAAGCTTTCTTT,CASSSEPTGLNTEAFF,NA,few,TRBV5-1,TRBJ1-1
TGTGCCAGCAGTTCCCCGGACAGCGGTCTAGGGACCCTCCACTTT,CASSSPDSGLGTLHF,NA,NA,TRBV27,TRBJ1-6
TGTGCCAGCAGTACTAGCGGGGGAATAGTTTCGGCCGGGGAGCTGTTTTTT,CASSTSGGIVSAGELFF,TRBD2,NA,TRBV12-3/TRBV12-4,TRBJ2-2
TGTGCCAGCAAAGGAACGGGCCATACGCAGTATTTT,CASKGTGHTQYF,NA,many,TRBV7-9,TRBJ2-3
TGCAGCGTTGAAGGGTTGGTTCAGGGGATCGATTTTATGGATACGCAGTATTTT,CSVEGLVQGIDFMDTQYF,NA,many,TRBV29-1,TRBJ2-3
TGCAGTGCTAGAGATCTCCGTCCTAGACTAGCGGGAGGTTACGAGCAGTACTTC,CSARDLRPRLAGGYEQYF,TRBD2,many,TRBV20-1,TRBJ2-7
TGCGCCAGCCTTTACGAGCAGTACTTC,CASLYEQYF,NA,NA,TRBV23-1,TRBJ2-7
TGTGCCAGCAGCCAAGACGTAGCCTACGAGCAGTACTTC,CASSQDVAYEQYF,NA,many,TRBV4-2,TRBJ2-7
TGCGCCAGCAGCGCAACGGAGGGTTCACCCCTCCACTTT,CASSATEGSPLHF,NA,few,TRBV4-3,TRBJ1-6
TGTGCCAGCAAACCTCGGGGAAAAGGCAATCAGCCCCAGCATTTT,CASKPRGKGNQPQHF,NA,many,TRBV16,TRBJ1-5
TGTGCCAGCAGCCCGGGACTAGCGCCTTACAATGAGCAGTTCTTC,CASSPGLAPYNEQFF,TRBD2,few,TRBV2,TRBJ2-1
TGTGCCAGCAGTTTATCCCCCAGGGGGTATGGCTACACCTTC,CASSLSPRGYGYTF,TRBD1,NA,TRBV27,TRBJ1-2
TGTGCCAGCAGTTTTCTAGCGGGCGCGAATGAGCAGTTCTTC,CASSFLAGANEQFF,TRBD2,many,TRBV12-3/TRBV12-4,TRBJ2-1
TGTGCCACCAGCGGAAAACTCGGGGCCGGGGAGCTGTTTTTT,CATSGKLGAGELFF,NA,NA,TRBV15,TRBJ2-2
TGTGCCAGCAGTTTTATCCGGGGAGAGCAGTTCTTC,CASSFIRGEQFF,NA,few,TRBV27,TRBJ2-1
TGTGCCACCAGCAGAGATCGGAGGGGACCCTCCTACGAGCAGTACTTC,CATSRDRRGPSYEQYF,NA,NA,TRBV15,TRBJ2-7
TGTGCCAGCAGTTCGTCGGACAGGGGGGACGAGCAGTACTTC,CASSSSDRGDEQYF,TRBD1,few,TRBV6-2/TRBV6-3,TRBJ2-7
TGTGCCAGCAGCCCCAGGGTGGGGGCTCAGCCCCAGAATTTT,CASSPRVGAQPQNF,NA,NA,TRBV6-2/TRBV6-3,TRBJ1-5
TGTGCCAGCGGTCGGGGAAACTATGGCTACACCTTC,CASGRGNYGYTF,NA,NA,TRBV7-8,TRBJ1-2
TGTGCCACCAGCAGAGATAAGAGGCAGAGCTATGGCTACACCTTC,CATSRDKRQSYGYTF,NA,NA,TRBV15,TRBJ1-2